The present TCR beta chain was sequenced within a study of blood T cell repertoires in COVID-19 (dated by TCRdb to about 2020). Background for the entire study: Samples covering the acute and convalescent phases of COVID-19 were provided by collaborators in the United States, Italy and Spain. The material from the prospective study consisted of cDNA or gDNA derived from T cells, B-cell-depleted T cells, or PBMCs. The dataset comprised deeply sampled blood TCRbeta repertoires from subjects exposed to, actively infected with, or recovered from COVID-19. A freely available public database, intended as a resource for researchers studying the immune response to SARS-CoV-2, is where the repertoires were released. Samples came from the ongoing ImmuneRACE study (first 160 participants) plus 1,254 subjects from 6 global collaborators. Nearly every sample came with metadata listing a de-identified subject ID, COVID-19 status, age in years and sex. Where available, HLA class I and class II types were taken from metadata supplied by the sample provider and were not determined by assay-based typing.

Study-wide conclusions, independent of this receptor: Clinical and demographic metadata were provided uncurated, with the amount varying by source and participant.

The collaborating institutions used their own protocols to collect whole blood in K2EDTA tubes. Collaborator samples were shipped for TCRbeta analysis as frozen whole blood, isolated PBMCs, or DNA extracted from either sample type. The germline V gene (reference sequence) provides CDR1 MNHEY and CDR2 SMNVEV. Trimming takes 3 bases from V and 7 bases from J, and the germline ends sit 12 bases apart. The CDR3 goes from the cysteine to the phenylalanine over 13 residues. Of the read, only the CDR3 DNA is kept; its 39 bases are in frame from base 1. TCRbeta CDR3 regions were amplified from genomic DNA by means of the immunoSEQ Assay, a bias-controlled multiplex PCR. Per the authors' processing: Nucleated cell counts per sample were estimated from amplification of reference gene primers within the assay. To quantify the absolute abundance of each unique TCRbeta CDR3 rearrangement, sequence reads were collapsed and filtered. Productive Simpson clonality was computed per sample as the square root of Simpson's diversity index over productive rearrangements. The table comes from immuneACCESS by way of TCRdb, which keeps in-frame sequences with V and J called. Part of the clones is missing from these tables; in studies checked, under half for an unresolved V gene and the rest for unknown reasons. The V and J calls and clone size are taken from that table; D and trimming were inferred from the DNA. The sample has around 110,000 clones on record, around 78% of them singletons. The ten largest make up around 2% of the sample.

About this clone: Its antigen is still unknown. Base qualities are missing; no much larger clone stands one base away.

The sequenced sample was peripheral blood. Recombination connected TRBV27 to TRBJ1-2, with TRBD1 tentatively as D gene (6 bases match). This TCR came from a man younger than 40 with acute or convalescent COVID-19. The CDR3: CASSLVRGAGYTF. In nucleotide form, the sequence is TGTGCCAGCAGTTTGGTTCGGGGGGCTGGCTACACCTTC.